This T cell receptor (beta chain) was documented in a study of blood T cell repertoires in COVID-19. Turning to the study itself: From T cells, B-cell-depleted T cells, or PBMCs came the material, which was cDNA or gDNA.

The authors' processing: Amplification with reference gene primers provided the estimates of nucleated cell counts. Only in-frame clones appear in the TCRdb table, and some are missing; sequencing was by immunoSEQ multiplex PCR. V, J and clone size are taken as reported in that table, and D and trimming were inferred from the DNA itself. The sample has some 16,000 clones; around 87% are singletons. Germline loops: CDR1 MNHNY, CDR2 SVGAGI (reference sequence). This CDR3 has 16 residues. V trimming: 2 bases; J trimming: 3 bases; junction bases outside the gene matches: 7. Input material: peripheral blood. The V call is TRBV6-6, the J call TRBJ1-5; 7 bases align to TRBD1. The source of this sequence is a human donor in a cohort sampled during active COVID-19. The DNA of the CDR3 is TGTGCCAGCAGTTACGCAGGGACAGACCCCAATCAGCCCCAGCATTTT. Its translation: CASSYAGTDPNQPQHF.